The clone carrying this TCR beta chain was observed a few times. This specimen belongs to a study of cytomegalovirus exposure and HLA in healthy donors. It was with 60 Vbeta and 13 Jbeta primers that the PCR ran. TCRdb's table, derived via immunoSEQ multiplex PCR, lists solely in-frame clones and lacks some. Among some 110,000 clones listed, around 85% were seen once. Germline CDR1 and CDR2: SQVTM and ANQGSEA. V was cut by 4 bases and J by 0 bases, with 6 bases left in between. This CDR3 is built from 13 residues. The sequencing input was PBMCs. The chain combines TRBV29-1 with TRBJ1-4; D not certain. This TCR was recovered from a man aged 30-40 years in good health and CMV-seropositive. The CDR3 reads CSVGGATNEKLFF. The CDR3 region has the DNA TGCAGCGTTGGGGGAGCAACTAATGAAAAACTGTTTTTT.